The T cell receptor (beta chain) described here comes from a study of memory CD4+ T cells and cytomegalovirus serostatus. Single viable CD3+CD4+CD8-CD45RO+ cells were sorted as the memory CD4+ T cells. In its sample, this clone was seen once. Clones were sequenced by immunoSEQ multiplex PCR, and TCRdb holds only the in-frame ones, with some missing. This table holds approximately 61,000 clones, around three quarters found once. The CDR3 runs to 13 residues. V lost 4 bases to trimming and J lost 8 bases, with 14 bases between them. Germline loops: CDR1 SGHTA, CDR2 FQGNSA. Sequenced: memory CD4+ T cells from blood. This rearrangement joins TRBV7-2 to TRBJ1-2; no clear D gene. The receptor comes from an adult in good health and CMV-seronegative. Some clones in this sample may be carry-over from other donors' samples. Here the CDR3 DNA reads TGTGCCAGCAGCTCCAGGCTTGCAGCGGGCTACACCTTC. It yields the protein CASSSRLAAGYTF. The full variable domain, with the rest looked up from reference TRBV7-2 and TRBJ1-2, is GAGVSQSPSNKVTEKGKDVELRCDPISGHTALYWYRQSLGQGLEFLIYFQGNSAPDKSGLPSDRFSAERTGGSVSTLTIQRTQQEDSAVYLCASSSRLAAGYTFGSGTRLTVV.